Below are 7 T cell receptor beta chains sequenced from a single sample in a study of blood T cell repertoires in COVID-19. Assay used: immunoSEQ multiplex PCR; TCRdb lists only in-frame clones, some missing. The table has some 86,000 clones, more than 70% seen once. What was sequenced was peripheral blood. These receptors originate from a woman in her sixties or seventies with acute or convalescent COVID-19.

The gene calls are TRBV6-4 and TRBJ1-2; TRBD1 matches at 11 bases. The CDR3 spans 14 residues. Trimming removed 2 bases from V and 8 bases from J; junction bases left unmatched: 4. Germline-derived CDR1 and CDR2 are MRHNA and SNTAGT. The CDR3 DNA reads as TGTGCCAGCAGTGACCAAGGACAGGGGGCGGGCTACACCTTC. As protein: CASSDQGQGAGYTF.

CDR3 loop: CATSRLRGTGELFF. The CDR3 nucleotides are TGTGCCACCAGCAGGTTACGGGGAACCGGGGAGCTGTTTTTT. V gene TRBV15 combines with J gene TRBJ2-2, with a weak D call TRBD2 (5 bases). V was cut by 3 bases and J by 5 bases, with 10 bases left in between. Germline V CDR1 and CDR2: LNHNV, YYDKDF (reference sequence). There are 14 residues in the CDR3.

This chain joins TRBV6-2 or TRBV6-3 and TRBJ2-7, with TRBD1 matching 9 bases. Unmatched junction bases numbered 10, after V lost 7 bases and J lost 3 bases. Germline lookup yields CDR1 MNHEY and CDR2 SVGEGT. The length of the CDR3 is 15 residues. CDR3 sequence reads: CASNPGQGGLYEQYV. CDR3 DNA sequence: TGTGCCAGCAACCCGGGACAGGGAGGTCTCTACGAGCAGTACGTC.

The rearrangement uses TRBV3-1 (or the pseudogene TRBV3-2) and TRBJ2-7; TRBD1 is a possible D gene (5 bases). Trimming took off 6 bases at V and 3 bases at J, with 18 bases between the two ends. This CDR3 spans 15 amino acids. Germline assignment: CDR1 LGHDT and CDR2 YNNKEL (reference sequence). Written as DNA, the CDR3 is TGTGCCAGCAGTTGCAGGGCATCCTGTGTCTACGAGCAGTACGTC. This gives the protein CASSCRASCVYEQYV.

The chain employs TRBV23-1 and TRBJ2-7; 8 bases line up with TRBD1. TRBV23-1 is classed as an ORF, of uncertain function. V was clipped by 2 bases and J by 3 bases; unmatched bases: 9. The CDR3 length is 16 residues. CDR3 DNA: TGCGCCAGCAGTCAACCTGACAGGGGTTCCTTCTACGAGCAGTACGTC. Protein product: CASSQPDRGSFYEQYV.

The chain combines TRBV6-5 with TRBJ1-5; D is possibly TRBD1 (5 bases). Trimming took 6 bases from V and 4 from J, leaving 16 bases between them. CDR1 is MNHEY, CDR2 SVGAGI, per germline. The CDR3 sequence is 15 residues long. CDR3 sequence: CASRLTQGFNQPQHF. The CDR3 bases are TGTGCCAGCAGATTGACCCAGGGTTTTAATCAGCCCCAGCATTTT.

The V gene is TRBV23-1, the J gene TRBJ2-5; TRBD1 matches 9 bases. Being an ORF, TRBV23-1 has a function that is uncertain. J lost 5 bases, V lost 0 bases, and 13 bases had no gene match. CDR3 size: 18 residues. The CDR3 region has the DNA TGCGCCAGCAGTCAATCGGAGGGGGGGACAGGGCGTCCGGAGACCCAGTACTTC. Its translation is CASSQSEGGTGRPETQYF.